This T cell receptor beta chain appears in the sequencing data of a study of blood T cell repertoires in COVID-19 (dated by TCRdb to about 2020). For the study in its entirety: The collaborator samples originated in the United States, Italy and Spain and spanned the acute and convalescent phases of COVID-19. The prospective study material was composed of cDNA or gDNA derived from T cells, B-cell-depleted T cells, or PBMCs. Deeply sampled blood TCRbeta repertoires from subjects exposed to, actively infected with, or recovered from COVID-19 were included in the dataset. The repertoires were released in a freely available public database meant as a resource for research on the immune response to SARS-CoV-2. The samples were drawn from two sources: the first 160 participants of the ongoing ImmuneRACE study, and fewer than 1,500 subjects contributed by 6 global collaborators. Nearly every sample came with metadata listing a de-identified subject ID, COVID-19 status, age in years and sex. Where available, HLA class I and class II types were obtained from metadata supplied by the sample provider rather than from assay-based typing. The full study reports these points: The amount of clinical and demographic metadata varied by source and participant and was provided uncurated.

Collaborating institutions collected whole blood in K2EDTA tubes following their own protocols. For TCRbeta analysis, collaborators shipped samples as frozen whole blood, isolated PBMCs, or DNA extracted from either of those sample types. TCRbeta CDR3 regions were amplified from genomic DNA using the immunoSEQ Assay, a bias-controlled multiplex PCR. The paper's processing steps were these. The number of nucleated cells in each sample was estimated from the amplification of reference gene primers within the assay. To quantify the absolute abundance of each unique TCRbeta CDR3 rearrangement, sequence reads were collapsed and filtered. For each sample, productive Simpson clonality was calculated by taking the square root of Simpson's diversity index across productive rearrangements. TCRdb's version of the immuneACCESS table is confined to in-frame rearrangements and falls short of the full clone set. An unresolved V gene accounts for under half of the shortfall where checked; the remainder is of unknown origin. The D gene and trimming were derived from the DNA, and the V and J assignments and clone size from that table. Here the sample has 110,000 to 150,000 clones; approximately 84% occur a single time. The ten most abundant clones make up roughly 2% of the sample.

A remark on this clone: The antigen it recognizes is unknown. One base away there is no much larger clone; base qualities are not given.

The sample comprised peripheral blood. This TCR was sampled from a woman aged 55-69 years with acute or convalescent COVID-19.

For the CDR3, the sequence is CASSRGQANTDTQYF. At the DNA level, the sequence is TGTGCCAGCAGCCGCGGACAGGCTAACACAGATACGCAGTATTTT. The chain is encoded by TRBV11-3 joined to TRBJ2-3; TRBD1 lines up with 7 middle nucleotides. V and J are trimmed by 5 bases and 2 bases, and the gene matches miss 7 bases of the junction. As encoded in the germline V gene, CDR1 is SGHNT while CDR2 is YENEEA. The CDR3 spans 15 residues, from the cysteine through the phenylalanine. Just the 45-base CDR3 DNA is kept, in frame starting at base 1.